Shown below are 15 T cell receptor beta chains from a single sample sequenced in a study of T cells in tumors after PD-1 blockade. Some clones are missing from TCRdb's copy, which holds only in-frame ones; the method was immunoSEQ multiplex PCR. The sample shows 60,000 to 75,000 clones, about 74% of them seen only once. The sample consisted of PBMCs, taken after anti-PD-1 treatment. Every receptor here comes from a human donor with basal cell carcinoma.

The J gene is TRBJ2-7, the V gene TRBV6-6, with no clear D. Deletions cut 2 bases from V and 1 base from J, with 6 bases between. CDR1 is MNHNY and CDR2 is SVGAGI in the germline V gene (reference sequence). The CDR3 has 13 residues. The CDR3 DNA reads TGTGCCAGCAGTTACCCGCCATCCTACGAGCAGTACTTC. Its translation is CASSYPPSYEQYF.

This chain connects TRBV3-1 (or the pseudogene TRBV3-2) to TRBJ2-5; D possibly corresponds to TRBD2 (5 bases). Deletions cut 1 base from V and 1 base from J, with 10 bases between. Per germline, CDR1 LGHDT and CDR2 YNNKEL (reference sequence). The CDR3 length is 15 residues. CDR3 amino acids: CASSQGGKTQETQYF. DNA of the CDR3: TGTGCCAGCAGCCAAGGAGGGAAGACCCAAGAGACCCAGTACTTC.

This clone was observed a few times. The chain recombines TRBV12-1 with TRBJ1-5; the DNA was not compared with TRBD1, the D call given in the table. TRBV12-1 represents a pseudogene. The CDR3 extends over 12 amino acids. CDR3 region: CASGRSNQPQHF. CDR3 DNA: TGTGCCAGCGGCAGAAGCAATCAGCCCCAGCATTTT.

The chain links TRBV19 to TRBJ1-1; 7 positions agree with TRBD1. The junction had 5 bases not matched to a gene; V was cut back by 6 bases and J by 1 base. The CDR3 has 14 residues. From germline, CDR1 is LNHDA and CDR2 SQIVND (reference sequence). The CDR3 protein is CASSPQGENTEAFF. The CDR3 DNA reads TGTGCCAGTAGCCCGCAGGGGGAGAACACTGAAGCTTTCTTT.

This clone occurred a few times. V is TRBV6-4 and J is TRBJ2-3, with D maybe TRBD1 (6 bases). Germline V lookup: CDR1 MRHNA, CDR2 SNTAGT. V was clipped by 2 bases and J by 1 base, with 10 bases between them. CDR3 length: 15 residues. The CDR3 DNA sequence: TGTGCCAGCAGTGACGGGGCAGGGGGCACAGATACGCAGTATTTT. Protein: CASSDGAGGTDTQYF.

A few counts support this clone. The chain employs TRBV19 and TRBJ1-1; D unclear. The CDR3 totals 12 residues. V was trimmed by 8 bases and J by 6 bases, leaving 13 bases between them. CDR1 is LNHDA and CDR2 is SQIVND in the germline V gene (reference sequence). CDR3 region: CASEGNGPEAFF. CDR3 in DNA: TGTGCCAGTGAGGGAAACGGCCCTGAAGCTTTCTTT.

This CDR3 is CASSLGPRETQYF. CDR3 bases: TGTGCCAGCAGCTTGGGCCCCCGGGAGACCCAGTACTTC. The chain uses TRBV5-6 and TRBJ2-5, with D unresolved. V lost 0 bases, J lost 5 bases, and 8 bases lay in between. Germline lookup yields CDR1 SGHDT and CDR2 YYEEEE. The CDR3 runs to 13 residues.

In nucleotides, the CDR3 is TGTGCCAGCAGCCCCACTACCGGAGTCACAGATACGCAGTATTTT. It codes for CASSPTTGVTDTQYF. This sequence joins TRBV11-3 and TRBJ2-3; D not certain. The CDR3 totals 15 residues. The V gene's germline CDR1 is SGHNT and CDR2 YENEEA. Trimming pared 5 bases from V and 2 bases from J, leaving 14 bases between.

The rearrangement uses TRBV3-1 (or the pseudogene TRBV3-2) and TRBJ2-3; 9 bases fit TRBD2. The V gene's germline CDR1 is LGHDT and CDR2 YNNKEL (reference sequence). After removal of 1 base from V and 5 bases from J, the junction contained 7 bases not matched to a gene. This CDR3 is 16 amino acids long. The CDR3 DNA reads TGTGCCAGCAGCCAAGTTGCGGGGGGGTTGATAGATACGCAGTATTTT. As protein: CASSQVAGGLIDTQYF.

V gene TRBV18 combines with J gene TRBJ2-1; a weak D match, TRBD2 (7 bases). Per the germline V gene, CDR1 is KGHSH and CDR2 is LQKENI. The V end was cut by 3 bases, the J end by 2 bases, with 14 bases between. The CDR3 sequence is 16 residues long. The DNA of the CDR3 is TGTGCCAGCTCACCGACTGGCGGGGGCGCCTACAATGAGCAGTTCTTC. It codes for CASSPTGGGAYNEQFF.

The gene calls are TRBV19 and TRBJ2-3; D tentatively fits TRBD1 or TRBD2 (6 bases each). Trimming pared 7 bases from V and 0 bases from J, leaving 17 bases between. Germline assignment: CDR1 LNHDA and CDR2 SQIVND (reference sequence). This CDR3 comprises 16 residues. The CDR3 bases are TGTGCCAGTACCTTCAGAAGGGGGGCTAGCACAGATACGCAGTATTTT. Translated: CASTFRRGASTDTQYF. The full variable domain, in which reference TRBV19 and TRBJ2-3 provide the parts outside the CDR3, is DGGITQSPKYLFRKEGQNVTLSCEQNLNHDAMYWYRQDPGQGLRLIYYSQIVNDFQKGDIAEGYSVSREKKESFPLTVTSAQKNPTAFYLCASTFRRGASTDTQYFGPGTRLTVL.

The gene calls are TRBV3-1 (or the pseudogene TRBV3-2) and TRBJ1-1; 7 bases line up with TRBD1. Trimming took 4 bases from V and 0 from J; bases not matched to a gene: 17. The CDR3 covers 19 residues. Germline-derived CDR1 and CDR2 are LGHDT and YNNKEL (reference sequence). CDR3 nucleotides: TGTGCCAGCAGCCGCGGCGCGGGACAGAGAACTTCTATGAACACTGAAGCTTTCTTT. It yields the protein CASSRGAGQRTSMNTEAFF.

V is TRBV15 and J is TRBJ2-1; 9 nucleotides match TRBD2. The J segment lost 3 bases and the V segment lost 7 bases, leaving 7 bases of the junction unmatched. The CDR3 consists of 15 residues. Germline CDR1 is LNHNV and CDR2 is YYDKDF (reference sequence). CDR3: CATKAGGGGYNEQFF. DNA of the CDR3: TGTGCCACCAAGGCGGGAGGGGGGGGCTACAATGAGCAGTTCTTC. The complete variable domain, with remaining parts taken from reference TRBV15 and TRBJ2-1, reads DAMVIQNPRYQVTQFGKPVTLSCSQTLNHNVMYWYQQKSSQAPKLLFHYYDKDFNNEADTPDNFQSRRPNTSFCFLDIRSPGLGDTAMYLCATKAGGGGYNEQFFGPGTRLTVL.

The rearrangement joins TRBV6-1 to TRBJ2-1; TRBD2 aligns across 11 bases. The J segment lost 3 bases and the V segment lost 1 base, leaving 8 bases of the junction unmatched. This CDR3 is 18 amino acids long. Germline V gives CDR1 MNHNS, CDR2 SASEGT. In DNA, the CDR3 is TGTGCCAGCAGTGAAGTCCATTCCGGGACTAGCGGCTACAATGAGCAGTTCTTC. Translated, it gives CASSEVHSGTSGYNEQFF.

This chain uses TRBV7-8 with TRBJ2-7, with 7 positions matching TRBD1. The germline CDR1 and CDR2 sequences are SGHVS and FQNEAQ. V gave up 5 bases and J gave up 2 bases; unmatched junction bases: 6. This CDR3 region has 14 residues. In DNA form, the CDR3 reads TGTGCCAGCAGCAGCAACCAGGGGGCCTACGAGCAGTACTTC. It codes for CASSSNQGAYEQYF.